Listed below are T cell receptor beta chains from one sample, sequenced in a study of blood T cells in healthy people across ages. TCRdb analysed the 5' RACE reads with MiXCR anew, one entry per CDR3 protein. The data hold under 1,100,000 distinct CDR3 sequences, with roughly a quarter observed a single time. The same data also contributed to another study, on T cells of mothers and their children.

The sample consisted of blood. The source of these receptors is a girl aged 2 to 9 in good health. The CDR3 runs from the conserved cysteine through the conserved F or W. A D gene is named only where the DNA matches it firmly. The size entry is marked missing in some rows and otherwise reads once, few, many or a size class.

d_gene	v_gene	abundance	j_gene	CDR3nt	CDR3aa
TRBD1	TRBV28	few	TRBJ2-5	TGTGCCAGCAGTCCTACACAGACAGGGATTGTTGAGACCCAGTACTTC	CASSPTQTGIVETQYF
NA	TRBV2	NA	TRBJ2-1	TGTGCCAGCAGTGAAGCGGTTTACAATGAGCAGTTCTTC	CASSEAVYNEQFF
TRBD1	TRBV27	few	TRBJ2-5	TGTGCCAGCAGCTTAGGGTTGGGACAGGGGAATTTGGAGACCCAGTACTTC	CASSLGLGQGNLETQYF
NA	TRBV29-1	NA	TRBJ2-7	TGCAGCGTTGCTGTAGGGGGTAGTGGTTGGAGTCACTTCTACGAGCAGTACTTC	CSVAVGGSGWSHFYEQYF
NA	TRBV7-3	NA	TRBJ1-1	TGTGCCAGCAGCTTAGCGCCGGTAGGGACTGAAGCTTTCTTT	CASSLAPVGTEAFF
NA	TRBV12-3/TRBV12-4	few	TRBJ2-5	TGTGCCAGCAGTCTTGACTGGGCTACAGAGACCCAGTACTTC	CASSLDWATETQYF
TRBD1	TRBV3-1	many	TRBJ1-6	TGTGCCAGCAGCCAAGTTGGGACAGGGGTTTCACCCCTCCACTTT	CASSQVGTGVSPLHF
NA	TRBV12-3/TRBV12-4	few	TRBJ2-4	TGTGCCAGCAGTATGCGACTAGCCAAAAACATTCAGTACTTC	CASSMRLAKNIQYF
NA	TRBV29-1	few	TRBJ1-2	TGCAGCGTTGAAGATAAGCGGCAGGAGAGGTCAAACTATGGCTACACCTTC	CSVEDKRQERSNYGYTF
TRBD1	TRBV5-1	NA	TRBJ2-1	TGCGCCAGCAGCAGACGGGACAGCTCCTACAATGAGCAGTTCTTC	CASSRRDSSYNEQFF
TRBD1	TRBV19	NA	TRBJ2-3	TGTGCCAGTAGTATGGGAGACAGGGAAGGGTACACAGATACGCAGTATTTT	CASSMGDREGYTDTQYF
NA	TRBV6-5	few	TRBJ1-2	TGTGCCAGCAGTTTCCGGGACACTCTCGGGTATGGCTACACCTTC	CASSFRDTLGYGYTF
NA	TRBV6-1	NA	TRBJ1-3	TGTGCCAGCAGTGAAGCCGATTGGCCCACCATATATTTT	CASSEADWPTIYF
NA	TRBV4-3	NA	TRBJ2-6	TGCGCCAGCAGCCAAGAGGTAGGGGCCAACGTCCTGACTTTC	CASSQEVGANVLTF
NA	TRBV6-5	once	TRBJ2-7	TGTGCCAGCAGTTACTCGCCTGAGGACTACGAGCAGTACTTC	CASSYSPEDYEQYF
NA	TRBV5-1	NA	TRBJ1-4	TGCGCCAGCAGCCCGGGGCGGTCAGAAAAACTGTTTTTT	CASSPGRSEKLFF
TRBD2	TRBV13	few	TRBJ2-3	TGTGCCAGCAGCTATCGGGTCGGCGGGGGAGACACAGATACGCAGTATTTT	CASSYRVGGGDTDTQYF
NA	TRBV29-1	NA	TRBJ1-1	TGCAGCGTTGTGACCGGTGACATGAACACTGAAGCTTTCTTT	CSVVTGDMNTEAFF
NA	TRBV11-2	NA	TRBJ2-3	TGTGCCAGCAGCTTAGGGTTCATACCTCCTACAGATACGCAGTATTTT	CASSLGFIPPTDTQYF
NA	TRBV19	NA	TRBJ1-5	TGTGCCAGTAGTATCGACACCCAAAGCCCCAATCAGCCCCAGCATTTT	CASSIDTQSPNQPQHF
NA	TRBV7-2	few	TRBJ2-1	TGTGCCAGCAACGGAGATCCGACGCACAATGAGCAGTTCTTC	CASNGDPTHNEQFF
TRBD2	TRBV6-5	NA	TRBJ2-3	TGTGCCAGCAGGCAGACTAGCGGGGACACAGATACGCAGTATTTT	CASRQTSGDTDTQYF
NA	TRBV4-1	NA	TRBJ2-3	TGCGCCAGCCGAGGAGGAAGAACGGGGGATACGCAGTATTTT	CASRGGRTGDTQYF
NA	TRBV29-1	few	TRBJ2-3	TGCAGCGTTCAAAACAGGGACGGCACAGATACGCAGTATTTT	CSVQNRDGTDTQYF
TRBD1	TRBV12-3/TRBV12-4	few	TRBJ1-2	TGTGCCAGCAAGGGACAGCTCTATGGCTACACCTTC	CASKGQLYGYTF
NA	TRBV6-5	few	TRBJ1-2	TGTGCCAGCAGTTACGGAGGGAAGGAAGGTGGCTACACCTTC	CASSYGGKEGGYTF
TRBD2	TRBV28	NA	TRBJ2-4	TGTGCCAGCAGTTTAATTAGCGGGATGGGGGCCAAAAACATTCAGTACTTC	CASSLISGMGAKNIQYF
TRBD2	TRBV7-2	few	TRBJ2-3	TGTGCCAGCAGCTTAGCCGGACTAGCCACCCTCACAGATACGCAGTATTTT	CASSLAGLATLTDTQYF
TRBD2	TRBV4-2	few	TRBJ2-1	TGTGCCAGCAGCCAAGATTGGGGACTAGCGGGAGTCGATCAGCAGTTCTTC	CASSQDWGLAGVDQQFF
TRBD2	TRBV6-2/TRBV6-3	NA	TRBJ2-3	TGTGCCAGCAGCCCGGGGCTAGCGGGGTTCTTCACAGATACGCAGTATTTT	CASSPGLAGFFTDTQYF
TRBD1	TRBV27	few	TRBJ2-5	TGTGCCAGCAGTTTATCATCGGACAGGGGAGAGACCCAGTACTTC	CASSLSSDRGETQYF
NA	TRBV29-1	NA	TRBJ2-7	TGCAGCGTTGAAGATGTCTCGTCGGGTCCCGAGCAGTACTTC	CSVEDVSSGPEQYF
TRBD1	TRBV20-1	NA	TRBJ2-5	TGCAGTGCTTTTCCAGGGGGTCGGCGAGAGACCCAGTACTTC	CSAFPGGRRETQYF
NA	TRBV28	once	TRBJ2-7	TGTGCCAGCAGTTCGCAGGGGGCTAGCGGGACGTACGAGCAGTACTTC	CASSSQGASGTYEQYF
NA	TRBV6-5	NA	TRBJ1-1	TGTGCCAGCAGTTACTCCGCGGGGAACACTGAAGCTTTCTTT	CASSYSAGNTEAFF
TRBD2	TRBV6-5	few	TRBJ2-1	TGTGCCAGCAGTTGGGGGGGACTAGCGGGAGGCCTGCCCTACAATGAGCAGTTCTTC	CASSWGGLAGGLPYNEQFF
TRBD1	TRBV28	few	TRBJ2-5	TGTGCCAGCAGTCTCCGGGACAGGGTGATGGGGCAAGAGACCCAGTACTTC	CASSLRDRVMGQETQYF
NA	TRBV9	few	TRBJ2-2	TGTGCCAGCGGTAATGGGGTTCGCGGGGAGCTGTTTTTT	CASGNGVRGELFF
NA	TRBV2	NA	TRBJ2-5	TGTGCCAGCAAACCTCCGGGGGAGACCCAGTACTTC	CASKPPGETQYF
NA	TRBV4-2	NA	TRBJ2-1	TGTGCCAGCAGCCAAGAGTCAGGCTTTAACGAGCAGTTCTTC	CASSQESGFNEQFF
NA	TRBV7-2	few	TRBJ2-1	TGTGCCAGCGCTCCTCCCCCTTACAATGAGCAGTTCTTC	CASAPPPYNEQFF
TRBD1	TRBV29-1	NA	TRBJ2-7	TGCAGCGTTGAAAGGAGGGGGACAGGGACCTACGAGCAGTACTTC	CSVERRGTGTYEQYF
NA	TRBV24-1	NA	TRBJ1-4	TGTGCCACCAGTGAGGGGGAAAAACTGTTTTTT	CATSEGEKLFF
NA	TRBV28	NA	TRBJ2-5	TGTGCCAGCAGTACGGACAGAGCTACCGGGGAGGAGACCCAGTACTTC	CASSTDRATGEETQYF
NA	TRBV5-1	few	TRBJ2-7	TGCGCCAGCAGCGAAACCGTACCGTACGAGCAGTACTTC	CASSETVPYEQYF
NA	TRBV28	NA	TRBJ1-4	TGTGCCAGCAGTTTACCCTATCTCACAGAAAGTAATGAAAAACTGTTTTTT	CASSLPYLTESNEKLFF
NA	TRBV7-9	NA	TRBJ2-5	TGTGCCAGCAGGGGACCCGGGGGTACCGGAGAGACCCAGTACTTC	CASRGPGGTGETQYF
NA	TRBV7-9	NA	TRBJ1-1	TGTGCCAACCGGGAACAGGGGAACACTGAAGCTTTCTTT	CANREQGNTEAFF